One and the same sample provided the 10 T cell receptor beta chains below, sequenced in a study of cytomegalovirus exposure and HLA in healthy donors. Both 60 Vbeta primers and 13 Jbeta primers went into the PCR. Method: immunoSEQ multiplex PCR; TCRdb's copy keeps in-frame clones and lacks some. The sample shows nearly 110,000 clones, around 77% of them seen only once. Sequencing was performed on PBMCs. Source of these receptors: a male donor in good health and CMV-seronegative.

This clone was seen only a few times. The chain links TRBV9 to TRBJ2-2; 7 nucleotides match TRBD1. V shed 3 bases, J shed 1 base, and the junction held 3 bases outside the gene matches. The CDR3 has 15 amino acids. Germline V CDR1 and CDR2: SGDLS, YYNGEE. CDR3 in amino acids: CASSGDSRNTGELFF. DNA of the CDR3: TGTGCCAGCAGCGGGGACAGTCGGAACACCGGGGAGCTGTTTTTT.

The rearrangement uses TRBV7-5 and TRBJ1-1; whether TRBD1, the table's D call, matches the DNA was not checked. TRBV7-5 is a pseudogene segment. The length of the CDR3 is 15 residues. The DNA for the CDR3 is TGTGTCAGAAGCTTGGGACAGTGTTGCCGGGGAGAAGCTTTCTTT. Translating gives CVRSLGQCCRGEAFF.

The chain recombines TRBV7-9 with TRBJ2-3; possibly TRBD2 for D (5 bases). V was clipped by 2 bases and J by 1 base, with 7 bases between them. Germline CDR1 SEHNR, CDR2 FQNEAQ (reference sequence). This CDR3 has 14 residues. This chain's CDR3 is CASSLPGGTDTQYF. For the CDR3, the DNA is TGTGCCAGCAGCTTACCCGGGGGCACAGATACGCAGTATTTT.

The chain joins TRBV15 to TRBJ2-1; 13 nucleotides align to TRBD2. CDR1 is LNHNV and CDR2 is YYDKDF in the germline V gene (reference sequence). The CDR3 totals 16 residues. With 7 bases clipped from V and 2 bases from J, the junction kept 5 bases outside the gene matches. CDR3 loop: CATMWTSGRPYNEQFF. For the CDR3, the DNA is TGTGCCACCATGTGGACTAGCGGGAGACCCTACAATGAGCAGTTCTTC.

Only a few counts were recorded for this clone. V usage is TRBV5-1 and J usage is TRBJ1-1; D not certain. The CDR3 is 13 residues long. Per the germline V gene, CDR1 is SGHRS and CDR2 is YFSETQ. The V gene lost 0 bases and the J gene lost 6 bases, with 9 bases spanning the gap. The CDR3 DNA reads TGCGCCAGCAGCTTGGGAGGAATCCCTGAAGCTTTCTTT. Translating it yields CASSLGGIPEAFF.

The J gene is TRBJ2-7, the V gene TRBV2, with a tentative D call TRBD2 (5 bases). The CDR3 is 12 amino acids. CDR1 is SNHLY and CDR2 is FYNNEI in the germline V gene. Trimming left V 6 bases short and J 3 bases short, with 9 bases between. The chain's CDR3 is CASREVNYEQYF. CDR3 in DNA: TGTGCCAGCAGGGAGGTCAACTACGAGCAGTACTTC.

V is TRBV19 and J is TRBJ1-1; D gene ambiguous. The V and J ends lost 4 bases and 4 bases respectively, with 16 bases between them. CDR1 LNHDA and CDR2 SQIVND come from the germline V gene (reference sequence). The CDR3 is 15 residues long. The CDR3 is CASSRSFSGGTEAFF. The CDR3, as DNA: TGTGCCAGTAGTAGATCCTTCTCCGGCGGCACTGAAGCTTTCTTT.

This chain connects TRBV2 to TRBJ2-6; D gene ambiguous. The CDR3 spans 14 residues. V was cut by 5 bases and J by 0 bases, with 5 bases left in between. Germline V gene data show CDR1 as SNHLY and CDR2 as FYNNEI. In nucleotides, the CDR3 is TGTGCCAGCAGTCTACTCTCTGGGGCCAACGTCCTGACTTTC. Residues: CASSLLSGANVLTF.

The chain is built from TRBV5-5 and TRBJ2-7; D is possibly TRBD2 (6 bases). Looked up from germline, CDR1 is SGHKS and CDR2 is YYEKEE (reference sequence). Deletions cut 4 bases from V and 0 bases from J, with 17 bases between. The CDR3 has 16 residues. The CDR3 DNA is TGTGCCAGCAGCCACCTCTTCTCCGGGAGCTCCTACGAGCAGTACTTC. It specifies CASSHLFSGSSYEQYF. Variable domain in full (rest from reference TRBV5-5 and TRBJ2-7): DAGVTQSPTHLIKTRGQQVTLRCSPISGHKSVSWYQQVLGQGPQFIFQYYEKEERGRGNFPDRFSARQFPNYSSELNVNALLLGDSALYLCASSHLFSGSSYEQYFGPGTRLTVT.

The V and J genes are TRBV4-1 and TRBJ1-4; 7 nucleotides match TRBD1. J gave up 6 bases and V 3 bases, and 4 bases lay outside the gene matches. The CDR3 length is 14 residues. Germline V gene data show CDR1 as MGHRA and CDR2 as YSYEKL. CDR3 amino acids: CASSQGQTDEKLFF. CDR3 bases: TGCGCCAGCAGCCAGGGACAGACGGATGAAAAACTGTTTTTT.